Below are 22 T cell receptor beta chains sequenced from a single sample in a study of blood T cells in healthy people across ages. A sample-barcoded 5' primer and a J-beta primer mix were used in a second PCR of roughly 7 to 11 cycles. MiXCR was run by TCRdb on the 5' RACE reads, yielding one entry per CDR3 protein. This repertoire shows hundreds of thousands of distinct CDR3 sequences, less than 25% found once; its top ten account for approximately 8.7%. In addition, the sample was reused for a study of T cells of mothers and their children.

What was sequenced was blood. The receptors were gathered from a boy aged 10-17 years in good health.

The chain recombines TRBV3-1 with TRBJ1-1, with TRBD1 matching over 8 bases. Per the germline V gene, CDR1 is LGHDT and CDR2 is YNNKEL (reference sequence). Germline trimming cut 3 bases from V and 10 bases from J; bases unmatched to any gene: 7. CDR3 size: 13 residues. The CDR3 reads CASSQGTGNGAFF. The CDR3 DNA is TGTGCCAGCAGCCAGGGGACAGGCAATGGAGCTTTCTTT.

CDR3: CASSERLAGPRSMYF. CDR3 coding DNA: TGTGCCAGCAGTGAAAGGCTAGCGGGGCCCCGATCGATGTATTTT. The chain has TRBV2 and TRBJ2-3; 9 bases agree with TRBD2. CDR3 length: 15 amino acids. With 2 bases clipped from V and 14 bases from J, the junction kept 14 bases outside the gene matches. The germline V gene encodes CDR1 SNHLY and CDR2 FYNNEI.

This clonotype came up once. The J gene is TRBJ1-5, the V gene TRBV20-1; TRBD1 might be the D (5 bases). Germline V CDR1 and CDR2: DFQATT, SNEGSKA (reference sequence). V lost 0 bases and J 3 bases, leaving 12 bases between the germline ends. The CDR3 is made up of 15 amino acids. The CDR3 DNA follows: TGCAGTGCTAGAGAGACAGCTAATACCAATCAGCCCCAGCATTTT. Residues: CSARETANTNQPQHF.

The table lists this clonotype with a few counts. The chain uses TRBV7-2 and TRBJ2-5; possibly TRBD1 or TRBD2 for D (5 bases each). Germline lookup yields CDR1 SGHTA and CDR2 FQGNSA. This CDR3 is built from 15 residues. V was shortened by 1 base and J by 0 bases, with 9 bases between the two germline ends. The CDR3 here is CASSLGGTYQETQYF. As DNA, the CDR3 is TGTGCCAGCAGCTTAGGGGGGACGTACCAAGAGACCCAGTACTTC.

This clonotype showed up just a few times. This chain uses TRBV7-2 with TRBJ1-5, with D unresolved. Germline loops: CDR1 SGHTA, CDR2 FQGNSA. Trimming removed 1 base at V and 0 bases at J, with 7 bases between. This CDR3 contains 15 residues. The CDR3 region is CASSLEQLSNQPQHF. The CDR3 DNA reads TGTGCCAGCAGCTTAGAACAGCTTAGCAATCAGCCCCAGCATTTT.

The chain joins TRBV7-9 to TRBJ2-7; the match to TRBD1 covers 10 bases. J gave up 3 bases and V 5 bases, and 13 bases lay outside the gene matches. CDR3 size: 17 residues. Germline lookup yields CDR1 SEHNR and CDR2 FQNEAQ (reference sequence). The CDR3 sequence is CASSPGPGQGLYYEQYF. CDR3 sequence (DNA): TGTGCCAGCAGCCCCGGACCGGGACAGGGGCTTTACTACGAGCAGTACTTC.

This clonotype is a singleton in its sample. The chain links TRBV6-5 to TRBJ2-5; 7 nucleotides match TRBD1. The DNA matches TRBJ2-7 better at its end, which makes the J call doubtful. The germline V gene encodes CDR1 MNHEY and CDR2 SVGAGI. This CDR3 is 15 amino acids long. The CDR3 DNA sequence: TGTGCCAGCAGTTACTCGGACAGGAATTTTTACGAGCAGTACTTC. Its protein is CASSYSDRNFYEQYF.

This rearrangement joins TRBV6-1 to TRBJ2-3, with 12 positions matching TRBD2. CDR3 length equals 17 residues. Unmatched junction bases numbered 10, after V lost 4 bases and J lost 5 bases. Germline V gene lookup returns CDR1 MNHNS and CDR2 SASEGT. The CDR3 DNA is TGTGCCAGCAGTGGGAGCGGACTAGCGGGAAAAGGAGATACGCAGTATTTT. This gives the protein CASSGSGLAGKGDTQYF.

This rearrangement joins TRBV25-1 to TRBJ1-4, with 7 bases that match TRBD1. The trim removed 4 bases at V and 6 bases at J, leaving 8 bases unmatched. CDR3 length equals 15 residues. Germline CDR1 is MGHDK and CDR2 is SYGVNS. The CDR3 is CASSVRQGFYEKLFF. CDR3 DNA sequence: TGTGCCAGCAGTGTACGACAGGGTTTTTATGAAAAACTGTTTTTT. Combining the CDR3 with reference TRBV25-1 and TRBJ1-4 gives the whole variable domain EADIYQTPRYLVIGTGKKITLECSQTMGHDKMYWYQQDPGMELHLIHYSYGVNSTEKGDLSSESTVSRIRTEHFPLTLESARPSHTSQYLCASSVRQGFYEKLFFGSGTQLSVL.

This chain joins TRBV13 and TRBJ1-1; D is perhaps TRBD1 (6 bases). Germline CDR1 is PRHDT and CDR2 is FYEKMQ (reference sequence). The V gene lost 1 base and the J gene lost 6 bases, with 12 bases spanning the gap. The CDR3 is made up of 14 amino acids. Here the CDR3 DNA reads TGTGCCAGCAGCTTAGCTGGGGGCAGGGCTGAAGCTTTCTTT. Its protein is CASSLAGGRAEAFF.

Ten or more counts support this clonotype. The chain couples TRBV7-9 to TRBJ2-1; D unresolved. CDR1 is SEHNR, CDR2 FQNEAQ, per germline (reference sequence). The CDR3 has 12 amino acids. V dropped 5 bases and J dropped 2 bases, with 4 bases sitting between them. The CDR3: CASSATYNEQFF. The CDR3 coding sequence is TGTGCCAGCAGCGCTACCTACAATGAGCAGTTCTTC.

This chain connects TRBV20-1 to TRBJ2-6, with 7 nucleotides matching TRBD1. This CDR3 contains 14 residues. Germline-derived CDR1 and CDR2 are DFQATT and SNEGSKA (reference sequence). V lost 4 bases, J lost 2 bases, and 2 bases stayed unmatched. The CDR3 sequence is CSAKRGPGANVLTF. CDR3 DNA: TGCAGTGCTAAGAGGGGGCCTGGGGCCAACGTCCTGACTTTC.

The J gene is TRBJ2-1, the V gene TRBV20-1; D gene uncertain. Germline V gene lookup returns CDR1 DFQATT and CDR2 SNEGSKA (reference sequence). The CDR3 has 13 residues. Trimming removed 6 bases at V and 0 bases at J, with 9 bases between. This chain's CDR3 is CSAQTGSYNEQFF. The CDR3, as DNA: TGCAGTGCACAGACGGGCTCCTACAATGAGCAGTTCTTC.

This clonotype came up a few times. The CDR3 coding sequence is TGTGCCAGTAGCGGGACAGGGGGCGATACCGGGGAGCTGTTTTTT. This translates into CASSGTGGDTGELFF. The J gene is TRBJ2-2, the V gene TRBV19; 12 nucleotides align to TRBD1. CDR1 and CDR2 from the germline V gene are LNHDA and SQIVND (reference sequence). The CDR3 is made up of 15 amino acids. With V trimmed by 6 bases and J by 5 bases, 4 bases remained unmatched.

V and J are TRBV29-1 and TRBJ1-1; D remains unclear. The CDR3 is 13 amino acids. Trimming took off 5 bases at V and 1 base at J, with 11 bases between the two ends. Per germline, CDR1 SQVTM and CDR2 ANQGSEA. CDR3 amino acids: CSVTSLPNTEAFF. DNA of the CDR3: TGCAGCGTTACGAGCTTGCCGAACACTGAAGCTTTCTTT. The whole variable domain, filled in from reference TRBV29-1 and TRBJ1-1, reads SAVISQKPSRDICQRGTSLTIQCQVDSQVTMMFWYRQQPGQSLTLIATANQGSEATYESGFVIDKFPISRPNLTFSTLTVSNMSPEDSSIYLCSVTSLPNTEAFFGQGTRLTVV.

This clonotype was seen only a few times. The V and J genes are TRBV6-2 or TRBV6-3 and TRBJ1-5, with 8 positions matching TRBD1. The junction had 9 bases not matched to a gene; V was cut back by 6 bases and J by 2 bases. Germline CDR1 MNHEY, CDR2 SVGEGT. The CDR3 extends over 16 amino acids. The CDR3 coding sequence is TGTGCCAGCAGCAACGGACAGGGCTGGGGCAATCAGCCCCAGCATTTT. Encoded protein: CASSNGQGWGNQPQHF.

This CDR3 is CASSAYTTGPRETQYF. The CDR3 nucleotides read TGTGCCAGCAGCGCATATACTACAGGGCCCCGAGAGACCCAGTACTTC. The V and J genes are TRBV7-9 and TRBJ2-5; the D gene is possibly TRBD1 (6 bases). The V end lost 5 bases, the J end lost 4 bases, and 20 bases lay between the germline ends. Germline CDR1 is SEHNR and CDR2 is FQNEAQ (reference sequence). The CDR3 runs 16 residues.

This clonotype has at least ten counts. CDR3 in DNA: TGTGCCAGCAGTTACTCTTGGCAGGGGAGCACTGAAGCTTTCTTT. This encodes CASSYSWQGSTEAFF. The chain uses TRBV6-5 and TRBJ1-1, with a possible D match to TRBD1 (6 bases). There are 15 residues in the CDR3. Germline V lookup: CDR1 MNHEY, CDR2 SVGAGI. V lost 0 bases to trimming and J lost 4 bases, with 12 bases between them.

This CDR3 reads CATSSRDRGYNEQFF. The CDR3 coding sequence is TGTGCCACCAGCTCCCGGGACAGGGGCTACAATGAGCAGTTCTTC. The V gene is TRBV15, the J gene TRBJ2-1; 10 nucleotides agree with TRBD1. This CDR3 comprises 15 residues. Per germline, CDR1 LNHNV and CDR2 YYDKDF (reference sequence). V gave up 5 bases and J gave up 3 bases; unmatched junction bases: 4. The complete variable domain, with remaining parts taken from reference TRBV15 and TRBJ2-1, reads DAMVIQNPRYQVTQFGKPVTLSCSQTLNHNVMYWYQQKSSQAPKLLFHYYDKDFNNEADTPDNFQSRRPNTSFCFLDIRSPGLGDTAMYLCATSSRDRGYNEQFFGPGTRLTVL.

The chain is built from TRBV29-1 and TRBJ2-5; 7 bases align to TRBD1. The end of the DNA is better explained by TRBJ2-1, so the J call may be wrong. The CDR3 extends over 12 amino acids. Germline V lookup: CDR1 SQVTM, CDR2 ANQGSEA. The CDR3 coding sequence is TGCAGCGTTGGGTTAGGGGGCGGTGAGCAGTTCTTC. Translated: CSVGLGGGEQFF.

This clonotype was seen only a few times. The chain recombines TRBV24-1 with TRBJ2-5; tentatively, D is TRBD1 or TRBD2 (6 bases each). The J call is doubtful: the DNA matches TRBJ2-1 better. CDR1 KGHDR and CDR2 SFDVKD come from the germline V gene. The CDR3 loop spans 16 amino acids. The chain's CDR3 is CATSDFAQGRGGEQFF. CDR3 nucleotide sequence: TGTGCCACCAGTGATTTCGCCCAAGGCAGGGGAGGAGAGCAGTTCTTC.

The rearrangement joins TRBV12-3 or TRBV12-4 to TRBJ1-4, with a possible D match to TRBD1 (5 bases). The CDR3 extends over 15 amino acids. The germline V and J ends were trimmed by 1 base and 8 bases, with 14 bases remaining between them. The CDR3 reads CASSLGNRLEEKLFF. The CDR3 DNA sequence: TGTGCCAGCAGTTTAGGGAACAGGTTGGAAGAAAAACTGTTTTTT.